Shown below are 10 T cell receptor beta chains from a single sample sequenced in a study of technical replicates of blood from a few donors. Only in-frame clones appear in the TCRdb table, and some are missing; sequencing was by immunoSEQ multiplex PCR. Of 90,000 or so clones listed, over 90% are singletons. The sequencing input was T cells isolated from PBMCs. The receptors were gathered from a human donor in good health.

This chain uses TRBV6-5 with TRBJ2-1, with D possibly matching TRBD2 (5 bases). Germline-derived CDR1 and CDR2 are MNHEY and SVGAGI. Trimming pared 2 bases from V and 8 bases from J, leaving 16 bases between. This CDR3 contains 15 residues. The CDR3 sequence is CASSYTGSPLDEQFF. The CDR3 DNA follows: TGTGCCAGCAGTTACACGGGGTCCCCCCTGGATGAGCAGTTCTTC.

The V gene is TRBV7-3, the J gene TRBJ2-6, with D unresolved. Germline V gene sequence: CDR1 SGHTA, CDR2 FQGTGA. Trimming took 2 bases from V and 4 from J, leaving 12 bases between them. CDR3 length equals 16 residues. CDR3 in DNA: TGTGCCAGCAGCTTACCCGGGTCCTCCGGGGCCAACGTCCTGACTTTC. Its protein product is CASSLPGSSGANVLTF.

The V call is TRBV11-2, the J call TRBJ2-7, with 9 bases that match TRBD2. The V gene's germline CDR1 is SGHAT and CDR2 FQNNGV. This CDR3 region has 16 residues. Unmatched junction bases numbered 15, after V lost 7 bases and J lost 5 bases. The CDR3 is CASTLGVAGARDEQYF. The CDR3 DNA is TGTGCCAGCACCTTGGGAGTAGCGGGAGCGAGGGACGAGCAGTACTTC. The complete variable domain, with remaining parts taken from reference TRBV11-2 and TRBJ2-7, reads EAGVAQSPRYKIIEKRQSVAFWCNPISGHATLYWYQQILGQGPKLLIQFQNNGVVDDSQLPKDRFSAERLKGVDSTLKIQPAKLEDSAVYLCASTLGVAGARDEQYFGPGTRLTVT.

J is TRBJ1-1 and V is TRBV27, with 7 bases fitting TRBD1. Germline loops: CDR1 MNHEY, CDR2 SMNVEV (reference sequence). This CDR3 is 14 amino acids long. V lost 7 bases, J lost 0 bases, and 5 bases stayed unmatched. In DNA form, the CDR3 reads TGTGCCAGCACCCTAGGGGGCATGAACACTGAAGCTTTCTTT. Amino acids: CASTLGGMNTEAFF.

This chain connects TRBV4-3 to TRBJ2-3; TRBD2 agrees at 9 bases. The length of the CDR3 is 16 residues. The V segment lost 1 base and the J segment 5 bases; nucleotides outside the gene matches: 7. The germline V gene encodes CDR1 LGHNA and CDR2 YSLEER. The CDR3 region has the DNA TGCGCCAGCAGCCAAGCTCCGACTAGCGGTGGAGATACGCAGTATTTT. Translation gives CASSQAPTSGGDTQYF.

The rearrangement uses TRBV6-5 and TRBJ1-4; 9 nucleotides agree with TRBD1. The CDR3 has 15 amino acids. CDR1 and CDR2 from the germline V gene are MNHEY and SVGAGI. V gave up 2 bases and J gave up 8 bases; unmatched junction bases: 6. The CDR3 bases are TGTGCCAGCAGTTACCAACAGGGGGCGAGAGAAAAACTGTTTTTT. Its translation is CASSYQQGAREKLFF.

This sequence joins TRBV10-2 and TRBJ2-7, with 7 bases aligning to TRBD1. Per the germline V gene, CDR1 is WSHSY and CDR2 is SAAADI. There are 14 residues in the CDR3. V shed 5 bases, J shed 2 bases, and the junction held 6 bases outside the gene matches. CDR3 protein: CASSPTGLTYEQYF. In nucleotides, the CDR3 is TGCGCCAGCAGTCCGACAGGGCTTACCTACGAGCAGTACTTC.

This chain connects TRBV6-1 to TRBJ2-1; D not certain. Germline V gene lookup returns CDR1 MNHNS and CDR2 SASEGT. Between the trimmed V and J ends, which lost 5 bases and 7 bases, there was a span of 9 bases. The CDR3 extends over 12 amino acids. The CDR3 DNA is TGTGCCAGCAGTCCCGGTTGGAATGAGCAGTTCTTC. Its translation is CASSPGWNEQFF.

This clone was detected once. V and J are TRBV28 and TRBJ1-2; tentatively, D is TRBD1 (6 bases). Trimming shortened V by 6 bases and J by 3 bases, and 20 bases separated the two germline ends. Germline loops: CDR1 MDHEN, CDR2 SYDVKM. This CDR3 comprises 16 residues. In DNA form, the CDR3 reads TGTGCCAGCAGGGAGACGGGGGGGGCGAGAGACTATGGCTACACCTTC. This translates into CASRETGGARDYGYTF.

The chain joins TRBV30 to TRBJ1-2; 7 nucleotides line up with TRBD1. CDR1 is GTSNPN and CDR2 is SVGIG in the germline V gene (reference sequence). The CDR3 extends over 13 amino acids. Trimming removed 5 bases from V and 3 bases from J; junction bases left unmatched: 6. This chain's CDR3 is CAWSRDRDYGYTF. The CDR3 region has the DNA TGTGCCTGGTCTAGAGACAGGGACTATGGCTACACCTTC. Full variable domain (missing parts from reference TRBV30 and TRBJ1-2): SQTIHQWPATLVQPVGSPLSLECTVEGTSNPNLYWYRQAAGRGLQLLFYSVGIGQISSEVPQNLSASRPQDRQFILSSKKLLLSDSGFYLCAWSRDRDYGYTFGSGTRLTVV.